What follows is one TCR beta chain and its context. Its antigen target is currently unknown. This may be a read error, as it is one base from a much larger clone. Graves' hyperthyroidism was defined as stable when no progression to ophthalmopathy occurred over 18 months of follow-up. Hyperthyroidism patients were newly diagnosed, had a disease duration of under 2 months, and were aged 18 to 65 years. Patients with uncontrolled infections, other autoimmune diseases, pregnancy or lactation were excluded. Diagnoses relied on clinical symptoms, serum thyroxine and TRAb, thyroid ultrasound and orbital computed tomography. PBMCs were separated from under 11 ml of fresh peripheral blood using Ficoll-Paque density gradient centrifugation. Total RNA was extracted with Trizol reagent, and quality was checked on an Agilent 2100 Bioanalyzer. This record belongs to a study of T cells in Graves' hyperthyroidism and ophthalmopathy (dated by TCRdb to between 2019 and 2020). Study-level background: Peripheral blood was sampled at the time of initial diagnosis, prior to any treatment. A discovery cohort of about a hundred patients, about 40 with Graves' ophthalmopathy and under 60 with stable Graves' hyperthyroidism, was used to find distinguishing TCR V-J signatures. Prospective prediction of ophthalmopathy was tested in an independent validation cohort of 18 to 20 hyperthyroidism patients and around 16 patients who later progressed to ophthalmopathy. The 75 to 100 discovery patients were randomly divided into training and test sets at a 7:3 ratio. In more than five Graves' hyperthyroidism patients, the study also compared T-cell repertoires from thyroid tissue with T-cell repertoires from blood. Once sampling was done, hyperthyroidism patients were given methimazole at a starting dose of 30 mg daily, whereas ophthalmopathy patients were given high-dose intravenous methylprednisolone. The paper reports TCR Vbeta CDR3 sequencing of more than 120 peripheral blood samples: 43 ophthalmopathy, under 85 hyperthyroidism and around 17 progressor patients. Results the study describes overall, beyond this receptor: No statistical method was used to set the sample size in advance, and investigators knew the group allocation. In validation, the model predicted progression to ophthalmopathy a median of around six months before onset, with roughly 68% sensitivity and nearly 75% specificity. Most expanded thyroid clonotypes (frequency above 0.001) were also found in blood, which suggests that blood repertoires may mirror thyroid immune responses. A 13 V-J signature model separated ophthalmopathy from stable hyperthyroidism, with approximately 87% sensitivity and approximately 81% specificity in cross-validation and 80%/75% in testing.

Based on the germline V gene (reference sequence), the CDR1 and CDR2 sequences are SGHKS and YYEKEE. The CDR3 has 14 amino acids, counting the end cysteine and phenylalanine. CDR3 DNA is the only sequence kept; it has 42 bases, read in frame from the first base. Amplification of TCR beta CDR3 regions was carried out from RNA transcripts. A first-round RT-PCR of the TCR CDR3 used the HTBI primer set with the Qiagen OneStep RT-PCR kit. A second multiplex PCR round built the libraries, followed by size selection and purification. Libraries were sequenced paired-end with 100 bp reads on an Illumina HiSeq2000. The study's processing was this. SOAPnuke was used to process the raw data, with reads discarded if the reads contained adapters or uncalled bases, had a mean Phred below 15, or lacked an exact constant-primer or identifier match. High-quality paired reads were merged using COPE v1.2.5, and each unique nucleotide sequence was defined as a clonotype. MiTCR v1.1 was used to align clonotypes to the IMGT TRBV, TRBD and TRBJ reference segments. The analysis included only V-J combinations with a frequency above 0.0001, which together covered around 99% of the repertoires. A TCS score was defined as the ratio of F50 (clonal expansion) to E x V (chaos), with BLOSUM62-based TCRdist applied between CDR3 peptides within each V-J. Welch's t-statistics and random forest reduced around 510 V-J features to some 14, which were used in a naive Bayes classifier (R e1071). Using fastp trimming at Q25 and MiXCR clonotype assembly, TCRdb reanalyzed the public sequencing data and kept in-frame beta chains. All rows with the same CDR3 protein become a single entry with the most common DNA and genes. The V and J calls reflect TCRdb's pipeline rather than the authors' work. The sample records 600,000 to 650,000 distinct CDR3 sequences, roughly 15% of which are singletons. The top ten constitute 3% to 4% of the sample.

Recombination joined TRBV5-5 with TRBJ2-1, with 7 bases matching TRBD1. The source of this sequence is a woman aged 25 to 45 with Graves' hyperthyroidism. Source material: blood. The CDR3 loop reads CSSSPGQRYNEQFF. In nucleotides, the sequence is TGTTCCAGCAGCCCGGGACAGAGGTACAATGAGCAGTTCTTC.